This T cell receptor (beta chain) came from a study of T cell responses to AZD1222 COVID-19 vaccine. A word on this clone: Its antigen is still unknown.

V was clipped by 3 bases and J by 3 bases; unmatched bases: 3. The CDR3 is 16 amino acids. Germline V gene sequence: CDR1 SGHRS, CDR2 YFSETQ. The repertoire was sequenced with immunoSEQ multiplex PCR; TCRdb's copy has only in-frame clones and lacks some. The sample lists about 120,000 clones; about 86% were seen once. Study results and caveats: Clonal diversity was possibly underestimated, and white British individuals and females predominated among donors. Breadth and depth of Spike-specific TCRs rose after two AZD1222 doses.

The TCR sequence derives from an adult in good health. The gene calls are TRBV5-1 and TRBJ2-1, with 13 bases fitting TRBD2. The source material was peripheral blood, sampled on day 0 of AZD1222 vaccination. CDR3 amino acids: CASSSLAGGYYNEQFF. DNA for the CDR3: TGCGCCAGCAGCTCACTAGCGGGAGGGTACTACAATGAGCAGTTCTTC.